The 31 T cell receptor beta chains below all came from one sample that was sequenced in a study of blood T cell repertoires in COVID-19. Here immunoSEQ multiplex PCR was the method, and the copy in TCRdb shows in-frame clones only, minus some. Among roughly 200,000 clones, 89% were seen once, and the ten largest hold around 7%. The sample consisted of peripheral blood. These receptors came from a man in his forties or fifties with acute or convalescent COVID-19.

This clone was seen only once. The rearrangement links TRBV29-1 to TRBJ2-5; 7 bases fit TRBD1. The CDR3 contains 12 residues. Trimming removed 7 bases from V and 5 bases from J; junction bases left unmatched: 7. Germline V lookup: CDR1 SQVTM, CDR2 ANQGSEA. CDR3 in DNA: TGCAGCGGGCACAGGGGCGGGGAGACCCAGTACTTC. This sequence encodes CSGHRGGETQYF.

A few counts support this clone. The chain recombines TRBV4-2 with TRBJ1-2; D remains ambiguous. This CDR3 is built from 14 residues. Trimming stripped 3 bases from V and 8 bases from J, with 16 bases between. Germline V CDR1 and CDR2: LGHNA, YNFKEQ. DNA of the CDR3: TGTGCCAGCAGCCAGCCTAAGGCGGCTCAGGGCTACACCTTC. This gives the protein CASSQPKAAQGYTF.

The chain carries TRBV5-4 and TRBJ2-5, with 10 bases fitting TRBD2. V lost 4 bases, J lost 6 bases, and 15 bases stayed unmatched. This CDR3 spans 17 amino acids. Germline V gene data show CDR1 as SGHNT and CDR2 as YYREEE (reference sequence). CDR3 in DNA: TGTGCCAGCAGCCCCAGTGATCAGCGGGGGGGCACAAAGACCCAGTACTTC. This translates into CASSPSDQRGGTKTQYF.

The chain couples TRBV7-9 to TRBJ1-5; D gene uncertain. The CDR3 consists of 16 residues. Trimming cost V 1 base and J 4 bases, with 14 bases left between them. The germline V gene has CDR1 SEHNR and CDR2 FQNEAQ (reference sequence). The CDR3 DNA is TGTGCCAGCAGCTTAGACGCGGGTTTGTGGAATCAGCCCCAGCATTTT. Protein sequence: CASSLDAGLWNQPQHF. Combining the CDR3 with reference TRBV7-9 and TRBJ1-5 gives the whole variable domain DTGVSQNPRHKITKRGQNVTFRCDPISEHNRLYWYRQTLGQGPEFLTYFQNEAQLEKSRLLSDRFSAERPKGSFSTLEIQRTEQGDSAMYLCASSLDAGLWNQPQHFGDGTRLSIL.

The chain joins TRBV9 to TRBJ2-1, with 8 bases that match TRBD2. The J segment lost 8 bases and the V segment lost 0 bases, leaving 4 bases of the junction unmatched. From germline, CDR1 is SGDLS and CDR2 YYNGEE. The CDR3 length is 14 residues. In DNA, the CDR3 is TGTGCCAGCAGCGTAGCCGGGACTAGTGATGAGCAGTTCTTC. Translation gives CASSVAGTSDEQFF.

The V gene is TRBV5-1, the J gene TRBJ2-2; the match to TRBD1 covers 8 bases. CDR1 is SGHRS and CDR2 is YFSETQ in the germline V gene. The V gene end was trimmed by 4 bases and the J gene end by 8 bases; junction bases not matched to a gene: 4. The CDR3 totals 13 residues. CDR3 protein: CASSPGQGGELFF. Here the CDR3 DNA reads TGCGCCAGCAGCCCCGGACAGGGTGGGGAGCTGTTTTTT.

The gene calls are TRBV4-1 and TRBJ2-1; D gene unclear. The CDR3 spans 16 residues. Per the germline V gene, CDR1 is MGHRA and CDR2 is YSYEKL. V lost 0 bases and J 0 bases, leaving 9 bases between the germline ends. CDR3 protein: CASSQDPGPSYNEQFF. CDR3 sequence (DNA): TGCGCCAGCAGCCAAGATCCTGGGCCCTCCTACAATGAGCAGTTCTTC.

This clone was counted a few times. V gene TRBV6-5 combines with J gene TRBJ2-1, with TRBD1 matching over 9 bases. V lost 7 bases, J lost 5 bases, and 9 bases stayed unmatched. Per the germline V gene, CDR1 is MNHEY and CDR2 is SVGAGI. The CDR3 is 15 residues long. DNA for the CDR3: TGTGCCAGCACCCAACCGGGACAGGGACACAATGAGCAGTTCTTC. Its translation is CASTQPGQGHNEQFF.

This chain links TRBV11-2 with TRBJ2-7; possibly TRBD1 for D (6 bases). This CDR3 comprises 15 residues. Trimming removed 4 bases from V and 3 bases from J, with 16 bases in between. Germline V lookup: CDR1 SGHAT, CDR2 FQNNGV. This CDR3 is CASSSIRDTLYEQYF. In DNA form, the CDR3 reads TGTGCCAGCAGCTCTATCCGGGACACCCTCTACGAGCAGTACTTC.

The gene calls are TRBV6-5 and TRBJ1-5; D is uncertain. Germline CDR1 and CDR2: MNHEY and SVGAGI. This CDR3 contains 15 residues. V lost 0 bases and J lost 7, with 13 bases in between. CDR3: CASSYSSGEGQPQHF. CDR3 DNA: TGTGCCAGCAGTTACTCGTCCGGTGAGGGACAGCCCCAGCATTTT.

The chain has TRBV5-1 and TRBJ2-1; TRBD2 agrees at 9 bases. The CDR3 spans 15 residues. V shed 3 bases, J shed 1 base, and the junction held 2 bases outside the gene matches. The germline CDR1 and CDR2 sequences are SGHRS and YFSETQ. The CDR3 reads CASSSSGGSYNEQFF. CDR3 nucleotide sequence: TGCGCCAGCAGCTCAAGCGGGGGGTCCTACAATGAGCAGTTCTTC.

V is TRBV19 and J is TRBJ1-1; TRBD1 agrees at 7 bases. V dropped 4 bases and J dropped 1; count of bases not matched to a gene: 6. CDR1 LNHDA and CDR2 SQIVND come from the germline V gene (reference sequence). This CDR3 is built from 15 residues. The CDR3 DNA reads TGTGCCAGTAGTACTAAGGGACAGCGGAACACTGAAGCTTTCTTT. This gives the protein CASSTKGQRNTEAFF.

The chain uses TRBV10-1 and TRBJ2-1; 7 bases line up with TRBD2. The V and J ends lost 0 bases and 7 bases, in that order; junction bases with no gene match: 3. CDR1 is WNHNN and CDR2 is SYGVQD in the germline V gene (reference sequence). The CDR3 spans 14 residues. The CDR3 reads CASSESRGRNEQFF. Here the CDR3 DNA reads TGCGCCAGCAGTGAGTCGCGGGGGAGAAATGAGCAGTTCTTC.

The rearrangement joins TRBV4-2 to TRBJ1-5; TRBD1 aligns across 10 bases. With V trimmed by 1 base and J by 2 bases, 11 bases remained unmatched. This CDR3 contains 19 residues. Germline V gives CDR1 LGHNA, CDR2 YNFKEQ. The CDR3 DNA is TGTGCCAGCAGCCAAGTTCCGGGACAGGGGTCGTTCGGCAATCAGCCCCAGCATTTT. It encodes CASSQVPGQGSFGNQPQHF.

The rearrangement links TRBV5-4 to TRBJ1-2; the match to TRBD1 covers 8 bases. Losses at the gene ends were 3 bases for V and 4 bases for J; bases not matched to a gene: 11. Germline CDR1 is SGHNT and CDR2 is YYREEE (reference sequence). This CDR3 spans 16 amino acids. The CDR3, as DNA: TGTGCCAGCAGCTCGCCGAACCAGACAGGGGCCTATGGCTACACCTTC. It is translated as CASSSPNQTGAYGYTF.

The chain carries TRBV6-5 and TRBJ1-1; 7 bases match TRBD1. The CDR3 consists of 14 residues. V lost 5 bases, J lost 1 base, and 4 bases stayed unmatched. CDR1 MNHEY and CDR2 SVGAGI come from the germline V gene. The CDR3 DNA is TGTGCCAGCAGTAAGACAGGGAGGAACACTGAAGCTTTCTTT. This encodes CASSKTGRNTEAFF.

A single count supports this clone. J is TRBJ2-5 and V is TRBV3-1 (or the pseudogene TRBV3-2), with 9 bases matching TRBD2. V lost 3 bases and J lost 1; bases outside the gene matches: 12. Germline V gene lookup returns CDR1 LGHDT and CDR2 YNNKEL (reference sequence). The CDR3 extends over 18 amino acids. The CDR3 loop is CASSHPRSGGRLQETQYF. CDR3 coding DNA: TGTGCCAGCAGCCATCCTAGAAGCGGGGGGCGGCTCCAAGAGACCCAGTACTTC.

J is TRBJ2-1 and V is TRBV10-1, with 9 bases aligning to TRBD2. Trimming removed 4 bases from V and 8 bases from J; junction bases left unmatched: 9. The CDR3 runs 15 residues. Per germline, CDR1 WNHNN and CDR2 SYGVQD (reference sequence). The CDR3 DNA reads as TGCGCCAGCAGTGGGACCGGGACTAGCTTGGATGAGCAGTTCTTC. It is translated as CASSGTGTSLDEQFF.

This chain links TRBV7-3 with TRBJ2-3; D remains ambiguous. Trimming left V 8 bases short and J 0 bases short, with 6 bases between. Looked up from germline, CDR1 is SGHTA and CDR2 is FQGTGA. This CDR3 contains 12 residues. The CDR3 protein is CASSLSTDTQYF. The CDR3 DNA reads as TGTGCCAGCTCCCTTAGCACAGATACGCAGTATTTT. The variable domain in full, with the rest retrieved from reference TRBV7-3 and TRBJ2-3, is GAGVSQTPSNKVTEKGKYVELRCDPISGHTALYWYRQSLGQGPEFLIYFQGTGAADDSGLPNDRFFAVRPEGSVSTLKIQRTERGDSAVYLCASSLSTDTQYFGPGTRLTVL.

This rearrangement joins TRBV5-3 to TRBJ1-1; 9 bases are a match to TRBD1. TRBV5-3 is an ORF; its function is uncertain. CDR3 size: 14 residues. V shed 4 bases and J 1 base; nucleotides not matched to a gene: 2. This CDR3 reads CARSGGQGNTEAFF. In DNA form, the CDR3 reads TGTGCCAGAAGCGGGGGACAGGGGAACACTGAAGCTTTCTTT.

This clone has just one count. In DNA form, the CDR3 reads TGTGCCTGGAGTGTACGCCGGCTAGCTTCCACCGGGGAGCTGTTTTTT. Its protein product is CAWSVRRLASTGELFF. This chain uses TRBV30 with TRBJ2-2; D might be TRBD2 (5 bases). Per germline, CDR1 GTSNPN and CDR2 SVGIG (reference sequence). This CDR3 contains 16 residues. Trimming cost V 0 bases and J 4 bases, with 15 bases left between them.

The chain links TRBV7-7 to TRBJ2-7; D unclear. The V end lost 5 bases, the J end lost 2 bases, and 10 bases lay between the germline ends. The CDR3 extends over 13 amino acids. Germline assignment: CDR1 SSHAT and CDR2 FNYEAQ (reference sequence). Written as DNA, the CDR3 is TGTGCCAGCAGCCCCCCAGGTACCTACGAGCAGTACTTC. This gives the protein CASSPPGTYEQYF.

V is TRBV6-5 and J is TRBJ1-1; D might be TRBD1 (6 bases). V was cut by 5 bases and J by 8 bases, with 9 bases left in between. Germline CDR1 MNHEY, CDR2 SVGAGI. CDR3 size: 11 residues. The CDR3 region is CASSRQAEAFF. CDR3 sequence (DNA): TGTGCCAGCAGTCGACAGGCAGAAGCTTTCTTT.

The J gene is TRBJ1-1, the V gene TRBV18, with D maybe TRBD1 (5 bases). Trimming pared 6 bases from V and 5 bases from J, leaving 16 bases between. The CDR3 consists of 14 residues. Germline CDR1 and CDR2: KGHSH and LQKENI. CDR3 region: CASSPGRKGTEAFF. CDR3 sequence (DNA): TGTGCCAGCTCCCCCGGAAGGAAGGGGACTGAAGCTTTCTTT.

This chain links TRBV6-5 with TRBJ2-1, with 7 bases lining up with TRBD1. Germline lookup yields CDR1 MNHEY and CDR2 SVGAGI. V lost 1 base to trimming and J lost 6 bases; unmatched junction nucleotides: 6. The CDR3 has 15 amino acids. In nucleotides, the CDR3 is TGTGCCAGCAGTTACTTTTTCGGGACAGCCAATGAGCAGTTCTTC. Translating it yields CASSYFFGTANEQFF.

V is TRBV5-4 and J is TRBJ1-1; D gene ambiguous. This CDR3 contains 15 residues. Germline-derived CDR1 and CDR2 are SGHNT and YYREEE (reference sequence). V lost 4 bases and J 3 bases, leaving 16 bases between the germline ends. This CDR3 reads CASSPGGGRDTEAFF. The CDR3 region has the DNA TGTGCCAGCAGCCCAGGAGGTGGTAGGGACACTGAAGCTTTCTTT.

The V call is TRBV11-2, the J call TRBJ2-7, with D possibly being TRBD1 (5 bases). Germline lookup yields CDR1 SGHAT and CDR2 FQNNGV. CDR3 length: 14 amino acids. The V end lost 5 bases, the J end lost 3 bases, and 14 bases lay between the germline ends. CDR3 region: CASSAASGIYEQYF. The CDR3, as DNA: TGTGCCAGCAGCGCAGCTTCAGGGATCTACGAGCAGTACTTC.

This clone was counted a few times. The CDR3 region is CASSQGWRDPHGYTF. The CDR3 nucleotides read TGTGCCAGCAGCCAAGGGTGGAGGGATCCCCATGGCTACACCTTC. The gene calls are TRBV3-1 (or the pseudogene TRBV3-2) and TRBJ1-2; D not certain. The germline V gene encodes CDR1 LGHDT and CDR2 YNNKEL (reference sequence). This CDR3 is 15 amino acids long. V lost 1 base to trimming and J lost 6 bases, with 15 bases between them.

This chain joins TRBV4-1 and TRBJ2-5; TRBD2 matches 16 bases. Germline V lookup: CDR1 MGHRA, CDR2 YSYEKL. The CDR3 length is 18 residues. The junction had 8 bases not matched to a gene; V was cut back by 2 bases and J by 5 bases. CDR3 nucleotides: TGCGCCAGCAGCCAAACCGGGACTAGCGGGGGGGTACCGGAGACCCAGTACTTC. Translation: CASSQTGTSGGVPETQYF.

The rearrangement joins TRBV18 to TRBJ1-2; D not certain. This CDR3 contains 12 residues. Trimming took off 2 bases at V and 3 bases at J, with 4 bases between the two ends. The germline gives CDR1 KGHSH, CDR2 LQKENI. The CDR3 DNA is TGTGCCAGCTCACCAACGGACTATGGCTACACCTTC. Amino acids: CASSPTDYGYTF.

The chain uses TRBV2 and TRBJ1-1, with D uncertain. Trimming cost V 1 base and J 5 bases, with 8 bases left between them. The CDR3 extends over 13 amino acids. Germline V gene data show CDR1 as SNHLY and CDR2 as FYNNEI. The CDR3: CASSEVPRTEAFF. CDR3 coding DNA: TGTGCCAGCAGTGAAGTTCCCCGGACTGAAGCTTTCTTT.